The TCR beta chain described here comes from a study of blood T cell repertoires in COVID-19. As for the study in general: There were acute and convalescent COVID-19 samples, and they came from the United States, Italy and Spain. PBMCs, B-cell-depleted T cells, or T cells were the source of the cDNA or gDNA that made up the material.

Germline loops: CDR1 MNHEY, CDR2 SMNVEV (reference sequence). The CDR3 has 18 residues. Unmatched junction bases numbered 16, after V lost 6 bases and J lost 1 base. This clone was seen ten or more times. Original data processing: Estimation of nucleated cell counts relied on the amplification of reference gene primers. Data came from immunoSEQ multiplex PCR; TCRdb stores just in-frame clones and leaves some out. V and J calls plus clone size are reproduced from that table; the DNA served to infer D and trimming. There are fewer than 150,000 clones in the sample; 75% to 85% occur only once, and 20% to 25% lies in the top ten.

Sequencing was performed on peripheral blood. This TCR was recovered from an elderly man with acute or convalescent COVID-19. V usage is TRBV27 and J usage is TRBJ1-1; 8 nucleotides align to TRBD1. The CDR3, as DNA: TGTGCCAGCAGGTCTCTCTACCGGGACAGGAAACGGAACACTGAAGCTTTCTTT. Translation: CASRSLYRDRKRNTEAFF.